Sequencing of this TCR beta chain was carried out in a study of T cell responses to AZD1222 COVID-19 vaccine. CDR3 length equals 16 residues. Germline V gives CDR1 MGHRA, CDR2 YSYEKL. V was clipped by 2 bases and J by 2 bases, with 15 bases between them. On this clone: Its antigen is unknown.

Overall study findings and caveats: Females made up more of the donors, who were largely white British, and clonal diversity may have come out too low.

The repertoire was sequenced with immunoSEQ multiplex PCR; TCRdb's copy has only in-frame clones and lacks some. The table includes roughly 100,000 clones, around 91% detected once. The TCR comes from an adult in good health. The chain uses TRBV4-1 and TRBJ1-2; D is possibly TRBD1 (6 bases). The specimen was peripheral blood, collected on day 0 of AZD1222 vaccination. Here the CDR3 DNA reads TGCGCCAGCAGCCAACCTACAGGGAACATAAACTATGGCTACACCTTC. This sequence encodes CASSQPTGNINYGYTF.